Shown below are 2 T cell receptor beta chains from a single sample sequenced in a study of shared clonotypes between healthy human individuals. Sequenced by immunoSEQ multiplex PCR; TCRdb stores in-frame clones only, minus some. The table has roughly 500,000 clones, roughly 77% seen once. The sample comprised PBMCs. All receptors come from a woman between 40 and 50 years old in good health. Some clones in this sample may be carry-over from other donors' samples.

This CDR3 is CASSFEQGIHNEQFF. Written as DNA, the CDR3 is TGTGCCAGCAGCTTTGAACAGGGGATCCACAATGAGCAGTTCTTC. The chain joins TRBV7-9 to TRBJ2-1, with TRBD1 matching 7 bases. The junction had 7 bases not matched to a gene; V was cut back by 3 bases and J by 5 bases. This CDR3 is built from 15 residues. The germline gives CDR1 SEHNR, CDR2 FQNEAQ (reference sequence).

The chain uses TRBV19 and TRBJ2-7, with 9 bases that match TRBD1. CDR1 and CDR2 from the germline V gene are LNHDA and SQIVND (reference sequence). J gave up 0 bases and V 6 bases, and 9 bases lay outside the gene matches. CDR3 length: 16 amino acids. The CDR3 reads CASRYSGTGSSYEQYF. The CDR3 nucleotides are TGTGCCAGTAGATATTCCGGGACAGGGAGCTCCTACGAGCAGTACTTC.